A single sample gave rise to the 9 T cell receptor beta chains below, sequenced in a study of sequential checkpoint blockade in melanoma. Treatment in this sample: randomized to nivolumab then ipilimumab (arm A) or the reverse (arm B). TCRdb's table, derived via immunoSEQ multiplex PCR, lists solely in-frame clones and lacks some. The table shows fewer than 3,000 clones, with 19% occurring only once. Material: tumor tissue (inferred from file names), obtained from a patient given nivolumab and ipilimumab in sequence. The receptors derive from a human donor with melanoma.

Written as DNA, the CDR3 is TGTGCCAGCAGCCGGGACAACACAGATACGCAGTATTTT. It is translated as CASSRDNTDTQYF. The V call is TRBV6-8, the J call TRBJ2-3; maybe TRBD1 (6 bases). CDR3 length equals 13 residues. Trimming cost V 6 bases and J 2 bases, with 9 bases left between them. The germline CDR1 and CDR2 sequences are MNHGY and SAAAGT.

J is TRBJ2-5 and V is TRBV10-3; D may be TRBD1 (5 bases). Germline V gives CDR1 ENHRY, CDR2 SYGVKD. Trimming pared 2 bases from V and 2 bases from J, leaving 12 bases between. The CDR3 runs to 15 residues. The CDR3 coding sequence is TGTGCCATCAGTGAGCCAGGTGGGGCACAAGAGACCCAGTACTTC. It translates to CAISEPGGAQETQYF.

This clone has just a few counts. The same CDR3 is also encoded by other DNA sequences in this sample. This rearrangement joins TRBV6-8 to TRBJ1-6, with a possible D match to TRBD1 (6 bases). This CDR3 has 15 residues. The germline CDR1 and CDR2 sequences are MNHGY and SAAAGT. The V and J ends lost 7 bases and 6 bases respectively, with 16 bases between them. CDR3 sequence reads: CASTLREQGNSPLHF. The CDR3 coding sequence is TGTGCCAGCACCCTCAGGGAACAGGGTAATTCACCCCTCCACTTT.

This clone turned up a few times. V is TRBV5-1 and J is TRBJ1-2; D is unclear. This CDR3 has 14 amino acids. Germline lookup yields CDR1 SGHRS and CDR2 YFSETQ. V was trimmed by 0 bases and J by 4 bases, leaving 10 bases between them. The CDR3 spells CASSLASESYGYTF. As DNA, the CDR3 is TGCGCCAGCAGCTTGGCGTCTGAGAGCTATGGCTACACCTTC.

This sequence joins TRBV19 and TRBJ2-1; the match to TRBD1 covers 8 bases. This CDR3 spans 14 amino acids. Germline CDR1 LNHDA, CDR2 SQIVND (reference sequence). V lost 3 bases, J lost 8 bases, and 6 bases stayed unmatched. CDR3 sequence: CASSIQGARDEQFF. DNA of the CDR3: TGTGCCAGTAGTATTCAGGGGGCCCGGGATGAGCAGTTCTTC.

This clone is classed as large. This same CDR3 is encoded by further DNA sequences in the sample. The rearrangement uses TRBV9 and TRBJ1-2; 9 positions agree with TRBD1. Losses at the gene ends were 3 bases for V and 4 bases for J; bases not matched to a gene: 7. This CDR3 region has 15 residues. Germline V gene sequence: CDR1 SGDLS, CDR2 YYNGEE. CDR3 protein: CASSAGDRVSYGYTF. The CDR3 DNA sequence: TGTGCCAGCAGCGCTGGGGACAGGGTGTCCTATGGCTACACCTTC.

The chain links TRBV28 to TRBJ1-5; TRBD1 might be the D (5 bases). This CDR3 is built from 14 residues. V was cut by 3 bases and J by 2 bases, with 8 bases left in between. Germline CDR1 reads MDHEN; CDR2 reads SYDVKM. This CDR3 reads CASSFTGGNQPQHF. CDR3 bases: TGTGCCAGCAGTTTTACGGGGGGCAATCAGCCCCAGCATTTT.

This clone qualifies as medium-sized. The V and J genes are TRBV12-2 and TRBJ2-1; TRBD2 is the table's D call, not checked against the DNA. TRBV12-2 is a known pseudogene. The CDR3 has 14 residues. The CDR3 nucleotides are TGTGCCGGAGACTATGGGACTACTAACAATGAGCAGTTCTTC. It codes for CAGDYGTTNNEQFF.

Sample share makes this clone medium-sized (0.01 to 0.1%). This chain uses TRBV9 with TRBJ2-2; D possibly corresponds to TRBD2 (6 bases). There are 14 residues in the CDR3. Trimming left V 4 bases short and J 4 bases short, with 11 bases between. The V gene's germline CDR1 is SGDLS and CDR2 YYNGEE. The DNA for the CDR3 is TGTGCCAGCAGCCCCCTGGAGGGCACCGGGGAGCTGTTTTTT. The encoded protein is CASSPLEGTGELFF.